Each of the 9 T cell receptor beta chains below was sequenced from the same sample in a study of blood T cell repertoires in COVID-19. Using immunoSEQ multiplex PCR, the repertoire was profiled, and TCRdb retains in-frame clones only, with some absent. The sample lists fewer than 350,000 clones, approximately 83% occurring once. The sample was PBMCs or T cells enriched from blood (not recorded which). Receptor source: a woman aged 40 to 49 with acute COVID-19.

This rearrangement joins TRBV10-3 to TRBJ2-3, with TRBD2 matching over 11 bases. Germline CDR1 ENHRY, CDR2 SYGVKD. The CDR3 is made up of 15 amino acids. V lost 6 bases to trimming and J lost 7 bases; unmatched junction nucleotides: 9. The CDR3 sequence: CAIRMTSGTTNTQYF. As DNA, the CDR3 is TGTGCCATCAGGATGACTAGCGGGACTACTAATACGCAGTATTTT.

The J gene is TRBJ1-1, the V gene TRBV7-2; tentatively, D is TRBD1 (5 bases). V was clipped by 5 bases and J by 5 bases, with 15 bases between them. The CDR3 covers 14 residues. Per germline, CDR1 SGHTA and CDR2 FQGNSA. This CDR3 is CASSAGRGSTEAFF. Written as DNA, the CDR3 is TGTGCCAGCAGCGCTGGGCGGGGGTCGACTGAAGCTTTCTTT.

This chain uses TRBV18 with TRBJ1-1; D is possibly TRBD1 (5 bases). V was shortened by 3 bases and J by 5 bases, with 19 bases between the two germline ends. Germline lookup yields CDR1 KGHSH and CDR2 LQKENI. The CDR3 consists of 16 residues. For the CDR3, the DNA is TGTGCCAGCTCACCCTCGTTTGATAGGGGCCTGACTGAAGCTTTCTTT. The encoded protein is CASSPSFDRGLTEAFF.

The sample holds a few counts of this clone. The J gene is TRBJ1-2, the V gene TRBV4-3; 7 bases match TRBD1. The trim removed 0 bases at V and 1 base at J, leaving 5 bases unmatched. This CDR3 has 16 residues. Looked up from germline, CDR1 is LGHNA and CDR2 is YSLEER. The CDR3: CASSQDWDSLNYGYTF. For the CDR3, the DNA is TGCGCCAGCAGCCAAGATTGGGACAGCCTTAACTATGGCTACACCTTC.

The rearrangement joins TRBV7-3 to TRBJ2-2; TRBD1 aligns across 7 bases. Germline V gene data show CDR1 as SGHTA and CDR2 as FQGTGA. The CDR3 totals 15 residues. V lost 5 bases and J lost 4; bases outside the gene matches: 7. CDR3 bases: TGTGCCAGCAGCGCCGGGACAGAGGTCACCGGGGAGCTGTTTTTT. This translates into CASSAGTEVTGELFF. The full variable domain, with the rest looked up from reference TRBV7-3 and TRBJ2-2, is GAGVSQTPSNKVTEKGKYVELRCDPISGHTALYWYRQSLGQGPEFLIYFQGTGAADDSGLPNDRFFAVRPEGSVSTLKIQRTERGDSAVYLCASSAGTEVTGELFFGEGSRLTVL.

In its sample, this clone was seen once. The rearrangement uses TRBV7-2 and TRBJ2-3; D may be TRBD1 (6 bases). This CDR3 is 11 amino acids long. Trimming shortened V by 8 bases and J by 10 bases, and 13 bases separated the two germline ends. The V gene's germline CDR1 is SGHTA and CDR2 FQGNSA. CDR3 DNA sequence: TGTGCCAGCTCCTCCGGGACATCGCAGTATTTT. Translation: CASSSGTSQYF.

The gene calls are TRBV2 and TRBJ2-2, with D unclear. V was cut by 6 bases and J by 4 bases, with 9 bases left in between. Germline values: CDR1 SNHLY, CDR2 FYNNEI. The CDR3 covers 13 residues. CDR3 coding DNA: TGTGCCAGCAGAGACAAGATCACCGGGGAGCTGTTTTTT. It yields the protein CASRDKITGELFF.

The chain has TRBV7-2 and TRBJ2-5, with a tentative D call TRBD2 (7 bases). The CDR3 runs 16 residues. CDR1 is SGHTA, CDR2 FQGNSA, per germline. With 3 bases removed from V and 1 base from J, the gap between germline ends came to 15 bases. The CDR3: CASSLGRGNIQETQYF. The DNA for the CDR3 is TGTGCCAGCAGCTTGGGGAGGGGGAACATCCAAGAGACCCAGTACTTC.

This sequence joins TRBV5-1 and TRBJ2-7; 10 bases agree with TRBD1. V gave up 2 bases and J gave up 1 base; unmatched junction bases: 3. Germline V gene lookup returns CDR1 SGHRS and CDR2 YFSETQ. The CDR3 covers 15 residues. CDR3 amino acids: CASSFGQGGSYEQYF. Written as DNA, the CDR3 is TGCGCCAGCAGCTTCGGACAGGGGGGATCCTACGAGCAGTACTTC.